Below are 31 T cell receptor beta chains sequenced from a single sample in a study of control samples from healthy donors and cancer patients. TCRdb's table, derived via immunoSEQ multiplex PCR, lists solely in-frame clones and lacks some. The sample records roughly 150,000 clones, 93% being singletons. The sample taken for sequencing was blood. The receptor source for this set is a man aged 18 to 35 in good health.

J is TRBJ1-1 and V is TRBV9; D unclear. Germline-derived CDR1 and CDR2 are SGDLS and YYNGEE. The CDR3 is made up of 13 amino acids. The germline V and J ends were trimmed by 4 bases and 1 base, with 8 bases remaining between them. The CDR3 nucleotides read TGTGCCAGCAGCTCCCGGAGGAACACTGAAGCTTTCTTT. It translates to CASSSRRNTEAFF.

This chain joins TRBV18 and TRBJ1-2, with no clear D. The V gene's germline CDR1 is KGHSH and CDR2 LQKENI. The length of the CDR3 is 15 residues. V lost 1 base to trimming and J lost 4 bases, with 13 bases between them. The CDR3 loop reads CASSPLEGFSYGYTF. In nucleotides, the CDR3 is TGTGCCAGCTCACCACTGGAAGGGTTCAGCTATGGCTACACCTTC.

The V call is TRBV3-1 (or the pseudogene TRBV3-2), the J call TRBJ2-7, with D possibly being TRBD1 or TRBD2 (5 bases each). The CDR3 covers 13 residues. Looked up from germline, CDR1 is LGHDT and CDR2 is YNNKEL (reference sequence). V shed 1 base and J shed 4 bases, with 8 bases lying between them. The CDR3 region is CASSQGWGYEQYF. The CDR3 nucleotides read TGTGCCAGCAGCCAAGGGTGGGGGTACGAGCAGTACTTC.

This chain uses TRBV13 with TRBJ2-1; D may be TRBD1 (5 bases). Trimming removed 5 bases from V and 5 bases from J, with 19 bases in between. Germline V lookup: CDR1 PRHDT, CDR2 FYEKMQ (reference sequence). The CDR3 has 16 residues. In nucleotides, the CDR3 is TGTGCCAGCAGCCTAGAGACAGCTCGACTCAACAATGAGCAGTTCTTC. Its protein product is CASSLETARLNNEQFF.

The genes are TRBV11-2 and TRBJ1-1, with 7 nucleotides matching TRBD1. The trim removed 7 bases at V and 1 base at J, leaving 9 bases unmatched. Germline CDR1 and CDR2: SGHAT and FQNNGV. This CDR3 is 15 amino acids long. The CDR3 reads CASILATGPNTEAFF. CDR3 sequence (DNA): TGTGCCAGCATCCTAGCGACAGGGCCGAACACTGAAGCTTTCTTT.

The V call is TRBV5-4, the J call TRBJ1-2; no clear D gene. Trimming shortened V by 2 bases and J by 5 bases, and 13 bases separated the two germline ends. Germline CDR1 is SGHNT and CDR2 is YYREEE (reference sequence). The CDR3 extends over 14 amino acids. The CDR3 DNA is TGTGCCAGCAGCTTTCGGGGTTCCCAATATGGCTACACCTTC. Its translation: CASSFRGSQYGYTF.

The chain is built from TRBV18 and TRBJ1-6; weak D call: TRBD1 (5 bases). Trimming left V 2 bases short and J 6 bases short, with 8 bases between. This CDR3 has 14 residues. Germline CDR1 and CDR2: KGHSH and LQKENI. As DNA, the CDR3 is TGTGCCAGCTCACCAGGGGGTGGTAATTCACCCCTCCACTTT. Its protein product is CASSPGGGNSPLHF.

This chain connects TRBV27 to TRBJ1-2; a possible D gene is TRBD1 (5 bases). Germline values: CDR1 MNHEY, CDR2 SMNVEV (reference sequence). V was shortened by 0 bases and J by 7 bases, with 21 bases between the two germline ends. The CDR3 runs to 17 residues. CDR3 loop: CASSLSAGTLEVFGYTF. CDR3 nucleotides: TGTGCCAGCAGTTTATCTGCAGGGACGCTGGAAGTCTTTGGCTACACCTTC.

The rearrangement joins TRBV2 to TRBJ2-1; 8 nucleotides line up with TRBD2. The CDR3 runs 15 residues. The ends lost 4 bases at V and 5 bases at J; junction bases unmatched: 7. Looked up from germline, CDR1 is SNHLY and CDR2 is FYNNEI. The CDR3 bases are TGTGCCAGCAGTGGGGGCCTAGCGGGCAACAATGAGCAGTTCTTC. It translates to CASSGGLAGNNEQFF.

The chain couples TRBV18 to TRBJ1-2; D ambiguous. Deletions cut 3 bases from V and 0 bases from J, with 5 bases between. This CDR3 comprises 13 residues. CDR1 and CDR2 from the germline V gene are KGHSH and LQKENI. The CDR3 reads CASSPTANYGYTF. CDR3 DNA sequence: TGTGCCAGCTCACCGACGGCTAACTATGGCTACACCTTC.

V is TRBV28 and J is TRBJ1-4; D not certain. CDR1 MDHEN and CDR2 SYDVKM come from the germline V gene. The CDR3 extends over 13 amino acids. V lost 6 bases to trimming and J lost 0 bases, with 5 bases between them. CDR3: CASRLPTNEKLFF. In DNA form, the CDR3 reads TGTGCCAGCAGATTACCAACTAATGAAAAACTGTTTTTT.

The J gene is TRBJ1-5, the V gene TRBV7-2; D uncertain. V gave up 1 base and J gave up 2 bases, with 9 bases separating them. The germline gives CDR1 SGHTA, CDR2 FQGNSA. The CDR3 contains 15 residues. CDR3 sequence reads: CASSLVGPRNQPQHF. The DNA for the CDR3 is TGTGCCAGCAGCTTAGTAGGGCCCCGCAATCAGCCCCAGCATTTT.

J is TRBJ1-1 and V is TRBV30, with D unresolved. The CDR3 totals 14 residues. Germline V gives CDR1 GTSNPN, CDR2 SVGIG (reference sequence). V gave up 1 base and J gave up 1 base, with 10 bases separating them. DNA of the CDR3: TGTGCCTGGAGTGCGTGGGCCGAGAACACTGAAGCTTTCTTT. It yields the protein CAWSAWAENTEAFF. The full variable domain, with the rest looked up from reference TRBV30 and TRBJ1-1, is SQTIHQWPATLVQPVGSPLSLECTVEGTSNPNLYWYRQAAGRGLQLLFYSVGIGQISSEVPQNLSASRPQDRQFILSSKKLLLSDSGFYLCAWSAWAENTEAFFGQGTRLTVV.

J is TRBJ2-1 and V is TRBV9, with D perhaps matching TRBD1 (5 bases). Trimming shortened V by 3 bases and J by 5 bases, and 18 bases separated the two germline ends. The CDR3 consists of 16 residues. Germline V CDR1 and CDR2: SGDLS, YYNGEE. CDR3 sequence reads: CASSAPRQQVNNEQFF. DNA of the CDR3: TGTGCCAGCAGCGCCCCTCGACAGCAGGTTAACAATGAGCAGTTCTTC.

V usage is TRBV18 and J usage is TRBJ1-1; D ambiguous. Between the trimmed V and J ends, which lost 3 bases and 1 base, there was a span of 15 bases. Germline CDR1 is KGHSH and CDR2 is LQKENI. The CDR3 runs 16 residues. The CDR3 loop reads CASSPRGADTNTEAFF. The DNA of the CDR3 is TGTGCCAGCTCACCCCGAGGTGCCGATACGAACACTGAAGCTTTCTTT.

The chain carries TRBV5-1 and TRBJ2-3, with 8 bases matching TRBD2. The germline V gene has CDR1 SGHRS and CDR2 YFSETQ. The CDR3 has 15 residues. The V and J ends lost 4 bases and 4 bases, in that order; junction bases with no gene match: 8. The DNA of the CDR3 is TGCGCCAGCAGCGGGCCCGGGGGGGCCGCAGATACGCAGTATTTT. Protein product: CASSGPGGAADTQYF.

The rearrangement links TRBV6-5 to TRBJ1-5; D is perhaps TRBD1 (5 bases). With 2 bases removed from V and 7 bases from J, the gap between germline ends came to 12 bases. The CDR3 loop spans 14 amino acids. Germline V gives CDR1 MNHEY, CDR2 SVGAGI. The CDR3 DNA reads TGTGCCAGCAGTTACCGAAGGTGGGGCCAGCCCCAGCATTTT. Encoded protein: CASSYRRWGQPQHF.

This clone was seen only once. The rearrangement joins TRBV2 to TRBJ1-5; 7 bases line up with TRBD1. Looked up from germline, CDR1 is SNHLY and CDR2 is FYNNEI. Germline trimming cut 5 bases from V and 4 bases from J; bases unmatched to any gene: 8. This CDR3 contains 15 residues. The chain's CDR3 is CASSRDSTINQPQHF. CDR3 bases: TGTGCCAGCAGTCGGGACAGTACGATAAATCAGCCCCAGCATTTT.

The CDR3 sequence is CASPEDRGISGNTIYF. As DNA, the CDR3 is TGTGCCAGTCCCGAAGATCGAGGGATCTCTGGAAACACCATATATTTT. This chain uses TRBV7-9 with TRBJ1-3, with unresolved D. The V end lost 9 bases, the J end lost 0 bases, and 18 bases lay between the germline ends. CDR1 and CDR2 (germline): SEHNR, FQNEAQ (reference sequence). The CDR3 has 16 residues.

The chain recombines TRBV10-2 with TRBJ2-5; 8 bases map to TRBD2. Germline V gives CDR1 WSHSY, CDR2 SAAADI. The CDR3 consists of 14 residues. The trim removed 7 bases at V and 4 bases at J, leaving 8 bases unmatched. The CDR3 DNA sequence: TGCGCCAGCATGAATCGGGGGGGTCGAGAGACCCAGTACTTC. This translates into CASMNRGGRETQYF.

The V call is TRBV5-1, the J call TRBJ1-4; the D is unclear. The CDR3 has 16 residues. Deletions cut 4 bases from V and 0 bases from J, with 13 bases between. The germline CDR1 and CDR2 sequences are SGHRS and YFSETQ. This CDR3 is CASSPSSGATNEKLFF. The CDR3 DNA reads as TGCGCCAGCAGCCCGTCTTCTGGGGCAACTAATGAAAAACTGTTTTTT. Full variable domain (outside the CDR3, taken from reference TRBV5-1 and TRBJ1-4): KAGVTQTPRYLIKTRGQQVTLSCSPISGHRSVSWYQQTPGQGLQFLFEYFSETQRNKGNFPGRFSGRQFSNSRSEMNVSTLELGDSALYLCASSPSSGATNEKLFFGSGTQLSVL.

V gene TRBV6-1 combines with J gene TRBJ2-7, with 9 bases fitting TRBD1. The germline V gene encodes CDR1 MNHNS and CDR2 SASEGT. CDR3 length: 15 residues. V gave up 2 bases and J gave up 3 bases; unmatched junction bases: 5. The CDR3 reads CASSEWDRAIYEQYF. The CDR3 bases are TGTGCCAGCAGTGAATGGGACAGGGCAATCTACGAGCAGTACTTC.

J is TRBJ1-2 and V is TRBV5-4; no definite D call. This CDR3 has 13 residues. V lost 2 bases, J lost 8 bases, and 13 bases lay in between. Per germline, CDR1 SGHNT and CDR2 YYREEE (reference sequence). The CDR3 region is CASSFLTEGGYTF. DNA for the CDR3: TGTGCCAGCAGCTTCTTAACGGAGGGCGGCTACACCTTC.

The chain is built from TRBV2 and TRBJ2-5; D not certain. The germline V gene encodes CDR1 SNHLY and CDR2 FYNNEI. V was clipped by 4 bases and J by 4 bases, with 13 bases between them. The CDR3 has 14 residues. The CDR3 coding sequence is TGTGCCAGCAGTGGAATTTCCTTGGGAGAGACCCAGTACTTC. It translates to CASSGISLGETQYF.

The chain carries TRBV19 and TRBJ1-5, with D unclear. The CDR3 has 14 residues. Trimming shortened V by 7 bases and J by 1 base, and 11 bases separated the two germline ends. Germline CDR1 and CDR2: LNHDA and SQIVND (reference sequence). The CDR3 DNA sequence: TGTGCCAGTATTAGGATGGGAAGCAATCAGCCCCAGCATTTT. It translates to CASIRMGSNQPQHF. Based on the CDR3 plus reference TRBV19 and TRBJ1-5, the full variable domain is DGGITQSPKYLFRKEGQNVTLSCEQNLNHDAMYWYRQDPGQGLRLIYYSQIVNDFQKGDIAEGYSVSREKKESFPLTVTSAQKNPTAFYLCASIRMGSNQPQHFGDGTRLSIL.

This chain uses TRBV12-3 or TRBV12-4 with TRBJ1-5; D remains unclear. This CDR3 has 12 residues. Trimming left V 3 bases short and J 7 bases short, with 7 bases between. DNA for the CDR3: TGTGCCAGCAGTTTGTGGGAGCAGCCCCAGCATTTT. This gives the protein CASSLWEQPQHF.

CDR3: CASSPRDRDSPLHF. The CDR3 DNA reads TGTGCCAGCAGCCCCCGAGACAGGGATTCACCCCTCCACTTT. The chain couples TRBV6-5 to TRBJ1-6, with 7 bases matching TRBD1. J was trimmed by 8 bases and V by 6 bases; bases with no gene match: 7. The CDR3 contains 14 residues. Germline CDR1 MNHEY, CDR2 SVGAGI.

The chain combines TRBV4-3 with TRBJ2-1; 7 bases match TRBD2. Unmatched junction bases numbered 4, after V lost 0 bases and J lost 2 bases. The CDR3 covers 16 residues. Germline V gene lookup returns CDR1 LGHNA and CDR2 YSLEER. CDR3 in DNA: TGCGCCAGCAGCCAAGATCGGCTAGCGGCCTACAATGAGCAGTTCTTC. As protein: CASSQDRLAAYNEQFF.

The V and J genes are TRBV6-2 or TRBV6-3 and TRBJ2-1; D may be TRBD1 (6 bases). V dropped 6 bases and J dropped 9 bases, with 18 bases sitting between them. Germline loops: CDR1 MNHEY, CDR2 SVGEGT. The CDR3 is made up of 14 amino acids. CDR3 protein: CASSALGLGGEQFF. The CDR3 nucleotides read TGTGCCAGCAGCGCCTTGGGTCTAGGGGGTGAGCAGTTCTTC.

The chain uses TRBV15 and TRBJ2-1; 7 nucleotides align to TRBD2. The CDR3 is made up of 13 amino acids. J lost 4 bases, V lost 8 bases, and 5 bases had no gene match. From germline, CDR1 is LNHNV and CDR2 YYDKDF (reference sequence). The CDR3 nucleotides are TGTGCCACCGGGGGAGGGCCTTACAATGAGCAGTTCTTC. It codes for CATGGGPYNEQFF.

The chain joins TRBV2 to TRBJ1-2; 9 bases fit TRBD1. From germline, CDR1 is SNHLY and CDR2 FYNNEI. J was trimmed by 1 base and V by 6 bases; bases with no gene match: 9. The CDR3 spans 16 residues. The CDR3 nucleotides read TGTGCCAGCAGCCGGGACAGGGAAACCCATAACTATGGCTACACCTTC. Encoded protein: CASSRDRETHNYGYTF.